This record looks at one TCR beta chain sequence and its context. As yet, its antigen is unknown. This sample was taken from a study of OX40 agonist ivuxolimab in advanced cancers. Study details: From about 23 to 85 years was the age range, with a mean of around 57 years, and approximately 80% were male.

The protocol was immunoSEQ multiplex PCR, while the TCRdb copy is restricted to in-frame clones and leaves out a portion. The profile shows tens of thousands of clones, around 81% of them singletons. This CDR3 region has 14 residues. CDR1 and CDR2 (germline): SQVTM, ANQGSEA. Findings of the study overall: There were also nonresponders showing low normalized T-cell clonal expansion.

The source was CD4+ or CD8+ T cells sorted from blood, collected in a trial of the OX40 agonist ivuxolimab. This chain links TRBV29-1 with TRBJ2-7; D gene unclear. This TCR was sampled from an adult with an advanced solid tumor such as melanoma, head and neck, liver or kidney cancer. CDR3 region: CSVEAEALSYEQYV. The CDR3 DNA sequence: TGCAGCGTAGAAGCCGAGGCCTTATCCTACGAGCAGTACGTC.